Listed below are T cell receptor beta chains from one sample, sequenced in a study of Ad26.COV2.S vaccination and SARS-CoV-2 variants. TCRdb's table, derived via immunoSEQ multiplex PCR, lists solely in-frame clones and lacks some. Of 410,000 or so clones listed, roughly 90% are singletons. The specimen was peripheral blood, collected in a trial of Ad26.COV2.S vaccine versus placebo. Receptor source: a person between 18 and 60 years old who received the Ad26.COV2.S COVID-19 vaccine or a placebo. The CDR3 runs from the conserved cysteine through the conserved F or W.

V gene	J gene	CDR3 protein
TRBV4-1	TRBJ1-3	CASSLRGFKTAPSGNTIYF
TRBV5-1	TRBJ2-7	CASGELAGADEQYF
TRBV6-5	TRBJ1-5	CASGWTGGLNQPQHF
TRBV9	TRBJ2-7	CASSVGLSGSPHEQYF
TRBV7-2	TRBJ2-1	CASSFVSSGDDNEQFF
TRBV19	TRBJ2-7	CASSIAVRGYEQYF
TRBV4-1	TRBJ1-5	CASSQDQGQVHQPQHF
TRBV6-5	TRBJ2-2	CASSQLLAGAGELFF
TRBV2	TRBJ1-4	CASRPDLRSEKLFF
TRBV9	TRBJ2-2	CASSVASGSTGELFF
TRBV7-9	TRBJ1-5	CASSFQGVGQPQHF
TRBV19	TRBJ1-5	CATVGTGVFYSNQPQHF
TRBV18	TRBJ2-5	CASSPVRGGQETQYF
TRBV4-2	TRBJ2-5	CASSHVDRDQETQYF
TRBV12-5	TRBJ2-1	CASGLAGSNEQFF
TRBV5-6	TRBJ2-6	CASSLGSSGANVLTF
TRBV30	TRBJ2-7	CAWSGTGAPYEQYF
TRBV20-1	TRBJ2-2	CSASPGTSVGGELFF
TRBV11-3	TRBJ2-1	CASSLNRGRLRAREQFF
TRBV15	TRBJ2-1	CATSRIKGGRAREQFF